This entry lists 22 T cell receptor beta chains sequenced from one sample in a study of neurological immune-mediated disorders. TCRdb used MiXCR to reprocess the 5' RACE reads, holding one entry per CDR3 protein. The sample records roughly 74,000 distinct CDR3 sequences, 4% to 6% being singletons. Sample: PBMCs. These receptors all stem from a man between 18 and 29 years old with multiple sclerosis.

The sample holds many counts of this clonotype. The chain is built from TRBV29-1 and TRBJ2-3; 8 bases line up with TRBD1. This CDR3 spans 14 amino acids. Germline V gene data show CDR1 as SQVTM and CDR2 as ANQGSEA. V was pared by 2 bases and J by 3 bases, with 4 bases of the junction left unmatched. CDR3: CSVEPGQGTDTQYF. The CDR3 DNA is TGCAGCGTTGAACCAGGACAGGGTACAGATACGCAGTATTTT.

This clonotype was recorded at least ten times. The chain combines TRBV6-5 with TRBJ2-5, with 7 bases identical to TRBD1. The V and J ends lost 7 bases and 7 bases, in that order; junction bases with no gene match: 6. The length of the CDR3 is 12 residues. Germline V CDR1 and CDR2: MNHEY, SVGAGI. The CDR3 DNA follows: TGTGCCAGCACAGGGGGTGGGGGGACCCAGTACTTC. Its translation is CASTGGGGTQYF.

This chain joins TRBV4-2 and TRBJ2-7; D call uncertain. From germline, CDR1 is LGHNA and CDR2 YNFKEQ. V shed 3 bases and J shed 1 base, with 7 bases lying between them. CDR3 length: 13 residues. The CDR3 sequence: CASSHSPSYEQYF. The CDR3 coding sequence is TGTGCCAGCAGCCATTCACCGTCCTACGAGCAGTACTTC.

A remark on this clonotype: This clone may be a read error of a much larger clone one base away. V and J are TRBV24-1 and TRBJ1-2, with no clear D. Looked up from germline, CDR1 is KGHDR and CDR2 is SFDVKD. V was trimmed by 5 bases and J by 0 bases, leaving 12 bases between them. The CDR3 covers 15 residues. CDR3 in DNA: TGTGCCACCAGTGGGCCCCGAAAGGCTAACTATGGCTACACCTTC. This translates into CATSGPRKANYGYTF.

Ten or more counts support this clonotype. The rearrangement joins TRBV14 to TRBJ1-1; D gene ambiguous. V was cut by 0 bases and J by 1 base, with 9 bases left in between. There are 15 residues in the CDR3. The V gene's germline CDR1 is SGHDN and CDR2 FVKESK. The CDR3 DNA is TGTGCCAGCAGCCAAGAAGACTGGGCGAACACTGAAGCTTTCTTT. This sequence encodes CASSQEDWANTEAFF. The whole variable domain, filled in from reference TRBV14 and TRBJ1-1, reads EAGVTQFPSHSVIEKGQTVTLRCDPISGHDNLYWYRRVMGKEIKFLLHFVKESKQDESGMPNNRFLAERTGGTYSTLKVQPAELEDSGVYFCASSQEDWANTEAFFGQGTRLTVV.

In its sample, this clonotype was seen many times. V usage is TRBV5-1 and J usage is TRBJ2-1, with TRBD2 matching 12 bases. Germline V gene lookup returns CDR1 SGHRS and CDR2 YFSETQ. V lost 4 bases and J lost 9; bases outside the gene matches: 8. The CDR3 runs 15 residues. CDR3 residues: CASSTASGGAGEQFF. In DNA, the CDR3 is TGCGCCAGCAGCACCGCTAGCGGGGGGGCGGGTGAGCAGTTCTTC. The full variable domain, its missing parts supplied by reference TRBV5-1 and TRBJ2-1, is KAGVTQTPRYLIKTRGQQVTLSCSPISGHRSVSWYQQTPGQGLQFLFEYFSETQRNKGNFPGRFSGRQFSNSRSEMNVSTLELGDSALYLCASSTASGGAGEQFFGPGTRLTVL.

There are many counts of this clonotype. This chain uses TRBV20-1 with TRBJ2-2; D unclear. This CDR3 has 14 amino acids. V was clipped by 0 bases and J by 9 bases, with 14 bases between them. Germline CDR1 is DFQATT and CDR2 is SNEGSKA (reference sequence). The CDR3 DNA reads as TGCAGTGCTAGAGAGGGATACCCCGGTCGGGAGCTGTTTTTT. This encodes CSAREGYPGRELFF.

Concerning this clonotype itself: A much larger clone lies one base from this, so it may be a read error. This chain connects TRBV7-8 to TRBJ1-1; D is ambiguous. In germline, CDR1 is SGHVS, CDR2 FQNEAQ. V lost 6 bases, J lost 8 bases, and 10 bases lay in between. The CDR3 has 11 residues. The CDR3 region has the DNA TGTGCCAGCAGATTAAGAAGGGAAGCTTTCTTT. This encodes CASRLRREAFF.

This clonotype was observed many times. The chain has TRBV5-1 and TRBJ1-1; 9 bases fit TRBD1. Looked up from germline, CDR1 is SGHRS and CDR2 is YFSETQ. J was trimmed by 0 bases and V by 4 bases; bases with no gene match: 16. The CDR3 sequence is 19 residues long. This CDR3 is CASSLGQGQGMLMNTEAFF. CDR3 bases: TGCGCCAGCAGCCTCGGACAGGGGCAGGGTATGCTGATGAACACTGAAGCTTTCTTT. The variable domain in full, completed from reference TRBV5-1 and TRBJ1-1, reads KAGVTQTPRYLIKTRGQQVTLSCSPISGHRSVSWYQQTPGQGLQFLFEYFSETQRNKGNFPGRFSGRQFSNSRSEMNVSTLELGDSALYLCASSLGQGQGMLMNTEAFFGQGTRLTVV.

Ten or more counts support this clonotype. The rearrangement joins TRBV11-3 to TRBJ2-4; D is ambiguous. The V end was cut by 0 bases, the J end by 1 base, with 1 base between. The CDR3 sequence is 13 residues long. Germline V gene lookup returns CDR1 SGHNT and CDR2 YENEEA. CDR3 nucleotides: TGTGCCAGCAGCTTAGATGCCAAAAACATTCAGTACTTC. It is translated as CASSLDAKNIQYF.

This clonotype was detected many times. The chain couples TRBV11-2 to TRBJ2-2; D perhaps matches TRBD2 (5 bases). Germline V gene lookup returns CDR1 SGHAT and CDR2 FQNNGV. The length of the CDR3 is 14 residues. Trimming removed 5 bases from V and 3 bases from J, with 10 bases in between. The CDR3 region has the DNA TGTGCCAGCAGCCCCTCGAGGGACACCGGGGAGCTGTTTTTT. It is translated as CASSPSRDTGELFF.

This clonotype occurred many times. DNA of the CDR3: TGCAGCGTTGCGGCGGTCACAGATACGCAGTATTTT. Amino acid sequence: CSVAAVTDTQYF. V usage is TRBV29-1 and J usage is TRBJ2-3; no reliable D call. This CDR3 region has 12 residues. From germline, CDR1 is SQVTM and CDR2 ANQGSEA. Trimming shortened V by 4 bases and J by 2 bases, and 7 bases separated the two germline ends.

This clonotype was found many times. V gene TRBV4-3 combines with J gene TRBJ1-6; D unresolved. The germline V and J ends were trimmed by 0 bases and 10 bases, with 7 bases remaining between them. Per germline, CDR1 LGHNA and CDR2 YSLEER. There are 13 residues in the CDR3. Written as DNA, the CDR3 is TGCGCCAGCAGCCAAGATCGGGGATCACCCCTCCACTTT. Translation: CASSQDRGSPLHF.

This clonotype was observed many times. The chain carries TRBV7-2 and TRBJ1-5, with D possibly being TRBD1 (5 bases). Germline V gives CDR1 SGHTA, CDR2 FQGNSA. The germline V and J ends were trimmed by 5 bases and 7 bases, with 18 bases remaining between them. CDR3 size: 15 residues. CDR3 in DNA: TGTGCCAGCAGCCACTGGGGAGGGGATGGGCAGCCCCAGCATTTT. Translating gives CASSHWGGDGQPQHF. Full variable domain (rest looked up from reference TRBV7-2 and TRBJ1-5): GAGVSQSPSNKVTEKGKDVELRCDPISGHTALYWYRQSLGQGLEFLIYFQGNSAPDKSGLPSDRFSAERTGGSVSTLTIQRTQQEDSAVYLCASSHWGGDGQPQHFGDGTRLSIL.

The sample holds many counts of this clonotype. The chain uses TRBV9 and TRBJ2-1; tentative D call: TRBD2 (6 bases). Trimming stripped 0 bases from V and 8 bases from J, with 12 bases between. Per germline, CDR1 SGDLS and CDR2 YYNGEE. The CDR3 contains 14 residues. The CDR3 protein is CASSVEVGDYEQFF. The DNA for the CDR3 is TGTGCCAGCAGCGTAGAGGTAGGGGACTATGAGCAGTTCTTC.

V gene TRBV7-9 combines with J gene TRBJ2-4, with 7 bases matching TRBD2. J was trimmed by 7 bases and V by 10 bases; bases with no gene match: 13. CDR1 is SEHNR and CDR2 is FQNEAQ in the germline V gene (reference sequence). The CDR3 is made up of 14 amino acids. Here the CDR3 DNA reads TGTGCCAACTGCTCTGCGGGAGATAGGAACATTCAGTACTTC. This gives the protein CANCSAGDRNIQYF.

This clonotype was counted many times. This chain links TRBV25-1 with TRBJ1-1; TRBD1 agrees at 9 bases. The CDR3 is made up of 15 amino acids. Looked up from germline, CDR1 is MGHDK and CDR2 is SYGVNS. Trimming cost V 3 bases and J 4 bases; bases outside gene matches: 6. CDR3 sequence (DNA): TGTGCCAGCAGTGAGGCCGGGACAGGGATCACTGAAGCTTTCTTT. This translates into CASSEAGTGITEAFF.

A few counts support this clonotype. The V gene is TRBV5-4, the J gene TRBJ2-7; D perhaps matches TRBD2 (5 bases). Trimming removed 0 bases at V and 2 bases at J, with 15 bases between. Germline loops: CDR1 SGHNT, CDR2 YYREEE (reference sequence). The CDR3 is 16 residues long. The CDR3 spells CASSLGGQRPTYEQYF. In DNA, the CDR3 is TGTGCCAGCAGCTTGGGAGGGCAGCGTCCTACCTACGAGCAGTACTTC.

This clonotype showed up just a few times. V is TRBV18 and J is TRBJ1-1; no firm D call. Deletions cut 9 bases from V and 4 bases from J, with 15 bases between. Germline CDR1 and CDR2: KGHSH and LQKENI. This CDR3 is 13 amino acids long. In DNA form, the CDR3 reads TGTGCCAGTAAGCCGGGGAAGGGCACTGAAGCTTTCTTT. This gives the protein CASKPGKGTEAFF.

The sample holds many counts of this clonotype. One end of the junction does not line up with germline, which may come from a read error. V usage is TRBV6-2 or TRBV6-3 and J usage is TRBJ2-5; D not certain. The CDR3 spans 13 residues. Per germline, CDR1 MNHEY and CDR2 SVGEGT. For the CDR3, the DNA is TGTGCCAGCAGCTACTACCCGGCGGAGACCCAGTACTTC. Protein sequence: CASSYYPAETQYF.

This clonotype was detected many times. The chain joins TRBV10-3 to TRBJ1-6; TRBD1 matches 10 bases. Germline CDR1 is ENHRY and CDR2 is SYGVKD. The CDR3 contains 12 residues. The junction had 4 bases not matched to a gene; V was cut back by 6 bases and J by 14 bases. CDR3 in amino acids: CAISLGQGTLHF. The CDR3 DNA reads TGTGCCATCAGCCTGGGACAGGGGACCCTCCACTTT.

This clonotype was observed a few times. The rearrangement joins TRBV5-6 to TRBJ2-2, with a weak D call TRBD1 (5 bases). The ends were cut back, 8 bases at V and 0 bases at J, with 11 bases in the middle. Germline loops: CDR1 SGHDT, CDR2 YYEEEE. This CDR3 contains 14 residues. The CDR3 sequence: CARGRSPNTGELFF. The CDR3 nucleotides are TGTGCCAGGGGGCGTTCTCCGAACACCGGGGAGCTGTTTTTT.